The T cell receptor beta chain under discussion was sequenced for a study of blood T cells in healthy people across ages. Study-wide findings and caveats: Across samples, TCR beta diversity tracked strongly with naive T cell percentage.

The use of a sample-barcoded 5' primer and a J-beta primer mix characterized a second PCR of roughly 7 to 12 cycles. One entry per CDR3 protein results from TCRdb running MiXCR on the 5' RACE reads. Seen here are roughly 930,000 distinct CDR3 sequences, around 48% observed once, and the top ten hold around 15%. Points on this clonotype: What it recognizes is unknown.

The CDR3 loop spans 12 amino acids. The junction had 0 bases not matched to a gene; V was cut back by 4 bases and J by 6 bases. The V and J genes are TRBV12-3 or TRBV12-4 and TRBJ2-4; 7 bases are a match to TRBD1. This clonotype originated in a man aged 25 to 40 in good health. The sequenced sample consisted of blood. CDR3 DNA sequence: TGTGCCAGCAGTTCAGGGGGAAACATTCAGTACTTC. The encoded protein is CASSSGGNIQYF.